A selection of T cell receptor beta chains follows, all from one sample in a study of blood T cells in healthy people across ages. MiXCR, applied by TCRdb to the 5' RACE reads, yields one record per CDR3 protein. The repertoire holds 750,000 to 1,000,000 distinct CDR3 sequences, with under 35% as singletons. The same data also went into a second study, on T cells of mothers and their children.

Sequenced material: blood. The receptors shown here come from a middle-aged woman in good health. Each CDR3 is given with its conserved first and last residue. The D gene is left open where the match is weak. Size values are once, few and many counts, or a class for expanded clones, and some rows have none.

size	V	J	length	D	CDR3	DNA
-	TRBV5-1	TRBJ2-5	15	TRBD1	CASSLADRGQETQYF	TGCGCCAGCAGCTTGGCCGACAGGGGGCAAGAGACCCAGTACTTC
-	TRBV6-6	TRBJ1-2	14	-	CASSYSDSNYGYTF	TGTGCCAGCAGTTACTCCGACAGCAACTATGGCTACACCTTC
once	TRBV9	TRBJ1-1	14	-	CASSVAAENTEAFF	TGTGCCAGCAGCGTAGCCGCAGAGAACACTGAAGCTTTCTTT
few	TRBV11-2	TRBJ2-7	18	TRBD1	CASSPIRRDRGGQYEQYF	TGTGCCAGCAGCCCTATACGTCGGGACAGGGGGGGTCAGTACGAGCAGTACTTC
-	TRBV7-8	TRBJ2-3	14	-	CASSSIGMGDTQYF	TGTGCCAGCAGCTCCATTGGGATGGGAGATACGCAGTATTTT
many	TRBV7-3	TRBJ2-5	13	TRBD2	CASAASGQETQYF	TGTGCCAGCGCCGCTAGCGGACAAGAGACCCAGTACTTC
-	TRBV5-6	TRBJ1-2	14	TRBD1	CASSPDRAVYGYTF	TGTGCCAGCAGCCCTGACAGGGCCGTCTATGGCTACACCTTC
many	TRBV7-6	TRBJ2-7	14	-	CASSLAWGSSEQYF	TGTGCCAGCAGCTTAGCTTGGGGCTCCAGCGAGCAGTACTTC
few	TRBV6-5	TRBJ2-1	13	TRBD2	CASSWGGNNEQFF	TGTGCCAGCAGTTGGGGGGGGAACAATGAGCAGTTCTTC
many	TRBV7-2	TRBJ2-7	12	-	CASSLSTYEQYF	TGTGCCAGCAGCTTATCCACCTACGAGCAGTACTTC
-	TRBV27	TRBJ1-1	15	-	CASNVGTTMNTEAFF	TGTGCCAGCAATGTCGGGACAACCATGAACACTGAAGCTTTCTTT
few	TRBV28	TRBJ1-5	17	TRBD1	CASSFLFGQGSNQPQHF	TGTGCCAGCAGTTTCCTCTTCGGACAGGGTAGTAACCAGCCCCAGCATTTT
-	TRBV5-1	TRBJ2-1	17	TRBD1	CASSSRDSSSSYNEQFF	TGCGCCAGCAGCAGCCGGGACAGCTCCTCTTCCTACAATGAGCAGTTCTTC
few	TRBV29-1	TRBJ2-7	14	-	CSVGGGETHYEQYF	TGCAGCGTTGGAGGCGGGGAGACACACTACGAGCAGTACTTC
many	TRBV12-3/TRBV12-4	TRBJ2-7	12	-	CASSSTRYEQYF	TGTGCCAGCAGCTCTACTCGCTACGAGCAGTACTTC
-	TRBV11-3	TRBJ2-1	15	TRBD2	CASSPKRGPYNEQFF	TGTGCCAGCAGCCCAAAGCGGGGGCCTTACAATGAGCAGTTCTTC
-	TRBV25-1	TRBJ1-4	16	-	CASSLPGQGRGEKLFF	TGTGCCAGCAGTCTCCCAGGGCAGGGCCGGGGAGAAAAACTGTTTTTT
-	TRBV29-1	TRBJ2-7	12	-	CSVEGLENEQYF	TGCAGCGTTGAAGGCCTAGAGAACGAGCAGTACTTC
once	TRBV24-1	TRBJ1-1	15	-	CATSERETMNTEAFF	TGTGCCACCAGTGAGCGAGAGACCATGAACACTGAAGCTTTCTTT
-	TRBV29-1	TRBJ2-7	13	TRBD1	CSVDHMDRGEQYF	TGCAGCGTTGACCACATGGACAGGGGCGAGCAGTACTTC
many	TRBV21-1	TRBJ2-4	14	-	CASSKRIWGYVQYF	TGTGCCAGCAGCAAAAGGATTTGGGGGTATGTGCAGTACTTC
many	TRBV20-1	TRBJ2-1	15	TRBD2	CSARDVLAGGNEQFF	TGCAGTGCTAGAGATGTGCTAGCGGGGGGGAATGAGCAGTTCTTC
many	TRBV9	TRBJ1-1	13	-	CASSLQVNTEAFF	TGTGCCAGCAGCTTACAGGTGAACACTGAAGCTTTCTTT
many	TRBV7-2	TRBJ1-2	14	TRBD1	CASSFGQGVFGYTF	TGTGCCAGCAGCTTCGGACAGGGGGTGTTTGGCTACACCTTC
-	TRBV18	TRBJ2-3	18	-	CASSPPGSAQSRTDTQYF	TGTGCCAGCTCACCACCTGGGTCCGCCCAGAGTCGCACAGATACGCAGTATTTT
many	TRBV6-1	TRBJ2-5	15	TRBD2	CASRTTSGAQETQYF	TGTGCCAGCAGGACGACTAGCGGGGCCCAAGAGACCCAGTACTTC
few	TRBV6-4	TRBJ2-2	15	-	CASSEGGVDTGERFF	TGTGCCAGCAGTGAAGGAGGAGTGGACACCGGGGAGCGGTTTTTT
few	TRBV6-5	TRBJ1-1	15	-	CASSYSRASNTEAFF	TGTGCCAGCAGTTACTCACGGGCCTCAAACACTGAAGCTTTCTTT
-	TRBV20-1	TRBJ1-1	13	-	CSAPGQVNTEAFF	TGCAGTGCCCCGGGACAAGTGAACACTGAAGCTTTCTTT
-	TRBV20-1	TRBJ2-5	18	TRBD2	CSARPLGLASLRQETQYF	TGCAGTGCCCGCCCCCTAGGACTAGCGAGCCTTCGACAAGAGACCCAGTACTTC
many	TRBV29-1	TRBJ2-7	14	TRBD1	CSVEVAGGGYEQYF	TGCAGCGTTGAAGTTGCAGGGGGCGGCTACGAGCAGTACTTC
-	TRBV7-9	TRBJ1-2	13	-	CASSSRGAYGYTF	TGTGCCAGCAGCTCAAGGGGGGCCTATGGCTACACCTTC
-	TRBV3-1	TRBJ2-7	13	-	CASSLEGEDEQYF	TGTGCCAGCAGCCTGGAGGGGGAGGACGAGCAGTACTTC
-	TRBV7-3	TRBJ2-1	14	-	CASSETNSYNEQFF	TGTGCCAGCAGCGAGACTAACTCCTACAATGAGCAGTTCTTC
many	TRBV7-9	TRBJ1-2	13	-	CASSPGPDYGYTF	TGTGCCAGCAGCCCGGGACCGGACTATGGCTACACCTTC
-	TRBV18	TRBJ2-6	16	-	CASSPLSLGAANVLTF	TGTGCCAGCTCACCACTCTCATTGGGGGCGGCCAACGTCCTGACTTTC
-	TRBV14	TRBJ2-1	15	-	CASSQEGSRDHEQFF	TGTGCCAGCAGCCAAGAGGGGTCGAGGGACCATGAGCAGTTCTTC
-	TRBV7-9	TRBJ1-5	13	-	CASSLAGAQPQHF	TGTGCCAGCAGCTTAGCGGGGGCTCAGCCCCAGCATTTT
few	TRBV28	TRBJ1-5	17	TRBD1	CASSFYRGTGSNQPQHF	TGTGCCAGCAGCTTCTACCGAGGGACAGGGAGCAATCAGCCCCAGCATTTT
many	TRBV15	TRBJ2-5	15	-	CATSLARAARETQYF	TGTGCCACCAGCCTCGCAAGAGCAGCAAGGGAGACCCAGTACTTC
-	TRBV5-6	TRBJ2-4	17	TRBD1	CASSSPGTGGTKNIQYF	TGTGCCAGCAGCTCGCCCGGGACAGGGGGGACCAAAAACATTCAGTACTTC